Following are 28 T cell receptor beta chains from one sample sequenced in a study of T cell repertoires in cytomegalovirus infection. TCRdb reprocessed the reads with MiXCR, giving one entry per CDR3 protein. The sample has over 120,000 distinct CDR3 sequences; approximately 30% are singletons. These TCRs are of unknown antigen specificity. The source material was CD8+ T cells from cultured PBMCs, sampled from culture after CMV antigen stimulation. These TCRs come from a human donor in good health (CMV status not recorded). Some clones in this sample may be carry-over from other donors' samples.

This rearrangement joins TRBV7-2 to TRBJ2-3; D is undetermined. The CDR3 has 16 residues. Germline V gene sequence: CDR1 SGHTA, CDR2 FQGNSA. V lost 2 bases and J 0 bases, leaving 12 bases between the germline ends. In nucleotides, the CDR3 is TGTGCCAGCAGCTTAAGGGCGGTTGCTAGCACAGATACGCAGTATTTT. Protein: CASSLRAVASTDTQYF.

This clonotype was counted a few times. The rearrangement uses TRBV7-8 and TRBJ2-7; TRBD1 matches 9 bases. The length of the CDR3 is 16 residues. Trimming removed 4 bases from V and 5 bases from J; junction bases left unmatched: 12. CDR1 is SGHVS, CDR2 FQNEAQ, per germline. The CDR3 loop is CASSSTPGQGADEQYF. CDR3 nucleotides: TGTGCCAGCAGCTCGACCCCGGGACAGGGTGCGGACGAGCAGTACTTC.

This clonotype occurred a few times. The chain carries TRBV12-3 or TRBV12-4 and TRBJ1-5; D gene unclear. CDR3 size: 14 residues. V lost 8 bases, J lost 2 bases, and 13 bases lay in between. The CDR3 region is CASREEGGNQPQHF. For the CDR3, the DNA is TGTGCCAGCCGTGAAGAGGGTGGCAATCAGCCCCAGCATTTT.

This clonotype was seen only a few times. The chain joins TRBV5-6 to TRBJ2-1; 11 bases match TRBD2. The germline V gene encodes CDR1 SGHDT and CDR2 YYEEEE. Trimming removed 4 bases from V and 2 bases from J; junction bases left unmatched: 2. CDR3 length: 15 amino acids. CDR3 sequence (DNA): TGTGCCAGCAGCGTGACTAGCGGGGCCTACAATGAGCAGTTCTTC. This sequence encodes CASSVTSGAYNEQFF.

This clonotype was seen many times. The chain has TRBV7-2 and TRBJ1-4; D is undetermined. The CDR3 covers 14 residues. Trimming removed 1 base at V and 3 bases at J, with 6 bases between. CDR1 and CDR2 (germline): SGHTA, FQGNSA. CDR3 in amino acids: CASSLVVPNEKLFF. CDR3 coding DNA: TGTGCCAGCAGCTTAGTGGTACCTAATGAAAAACTGTTTTTT. The variable domain in full, completed from reference TRBV7-2 and TRBJ1-4, reads GAGVSQSPSNKVTEKGKDVELRCDPISGHTALYWYRQSLGQGLEFLIYFQGNSAPDKSGLPSDRFSAERTGGSVSTLTIQRTQQEDSAVYLCASSLVVPNEKLFFGSGTQLSVL.

This clonotype came up a few times. V and J are TRBV24-1 and TRBJ1-5; no clear D. V dropped 5 bases and J dropped 0 bases, with 10 bases sitting between them. From germline, CDR1 is KGHDR and CDR2 SFDVKD. This CDR3 has 15 amino acids. Written as DNA, the CDR3 is TGTGCCACCAGTGGAAAAGGATATAGCAATCAGCCCCAGCATTTT. It yields the protein CATSGKGYSNQPQHF.

The chain is built from TRBV5-5 and TRBJ2-5; no firm D call. Deletions cut 0 bases from V and 2 bases from J, with 11 bases between. Per germline, CDR1 SGHKS and CDR2 YYEKEE (reference sequence). The CDR3 loop spans 15 amino acids. This CDR3 is CASSLEGIDQETQYF. For the CDR3, the DNA is TGTGCCAGCAGCTTGGAGGGAATCGATCAAGAGACCCAGTACTTC. The full variable domain, rest sourced from reference TRBV5-5 and TRBJ2-5, is DAGVTQSPTHLIKTRGQQVTLRCSPISGHKSVSWYQQVLGQGPQFIFQYYEKEERGRGNFPDRFSARQFPNYSSELNVNALLLGDSALYLCASSLEGIDQETQYFGPGTRLLVL.

This sequence joins TRBV7-2 and TRBJ1-2, with D uncertain. The CDR3 has 15 residues. Germline V lookup: CDR1 SGHTA, CDR2 FQGNSA. Trimming cost V 1 base and J 4 bases, with 13 bases left between them. The CDR3 region has the DNA TGTGCCAGCAGCTTAGTTCCGGCCTCAGGCTATGGCTACACCTTC. Amino acid sequence: CASSLVPASGYGYTF.

This clonotype was seen ten or more times. The chain couples TRBV7-8 to TRBJ1-5; D is unclear. The germline CDR1 and CDR2 sequences are SGHVS and FQNEAQ. The CDR3 loop spans 14 amino acids. The V end was cut by 1 base, the J end by 2 bases, with 6 bases between. The CDR3 DNA follows: TGTGCCAGCAGCTTAGGGACGGGCAATCAGCCCCAGCATTTT. Translation gives CASSLGTGNQPQHF.

Only a few counts were recorded for this clonotype. The V call is TRBV7-2, the J call TRBJ2-7; TRBD1 aligns across 7 bases. Per germline, CDR1 SGHTA and CDR2 FQGNSA. The CDR3 has 15 residues. V was pared by 2 bases and J by 6 bases, with 10 bases of the junction left unmatched. In DNA form, the CDR3 reads TGTGCCAGCAGCTTAAGGCCGGACAGGCTTGGCGAGCAGTACTTC. Encoded protein: CASSLRPDRLGEQYF.

The rearrangement joins TRBV5-4 to TRBJ1-2; D possibly corresponds to TRBD1 (6 bases). The germline V gene encodes CDR1 SGHNT and CDR2 YYREEE (reference sequence). V was pared by 3 bases and J by 6 bases, with 15 bases between. This CDR3 comprises 14 residues. The CDR3 reads CASSSNVRTDGYTF. CDR3 sequence (DNA): TGTGCCAGCAGCTCGAACGTCAGGACAGATGGCTACACCTTC.

The chain joins TRBV11-2 to TRBJ2-1, with 7 bases aligning to TRBD2. J was trimmed by 12 bases and V by 1 base; bases with no gene match: 0. The CDR3 is 11 amino acids. Per the germline V gene, CDR1 is SGHAT and CDR2 is FQNNGV. Here the CDR3 reads CASSLAGGQFF. In DNA form, the CDR3 reads TGTGCCAGCAGCTTAGCGGGGGGGCAGTTCTTC.

This clonotype was counted only a few times. This chain joins TRBV5-6 and TRBJ1-1, with a weak D call TRBD1 (5 bases). This CDR3 contains 15 residues. V lost 2 bases, J lost 5 bases, and 16 bases lay in between. Germline CDR1 reads SGHDT; CDR2 reads YYEEEE. DNA for the CDR3: TGTGCCAGCAGCTTTGGCGTGGGGGGTCAAACTGAAGCTTTCTTT. Amino acids: CASSFGVGGQTEAFF. Full variable domain (rest looked up from reference TRBV5-6 and TRBJ1-1): DAGVTQSPTHLIKTRGQQVTLRCSPKSGHDTVSWYQQALGQGPQFIFQYYEEEERQRGNFPDRFSGHQFPNYSSELNVNALLLGDSALYLCASSFGVGGQTEAFFGQGTRLTVV.

This clonotype was seen only once. The chain links TRBV19 to TRBJ2-1; 8 bases align to TRBD2. Per germline, CDR1 LNHDA and CDR2 SQIVND (reference sequence). The V segment lost 6 bases and the J segment 4 bases; nucleotides outside the gene matches: 14. CDR3 size: 17 residues. This chain's CDR3 is CASSPLGSGGVYNEQFF. Here the CDR3 DNA reads TGTGCCAGTAGCCCCCTCGGGAGCGGGGGTGTTTACAATGAGCAGTTCTTC.

This clonotype has ten or more counts. The chain recombines TRBV12-3 or TRBV12-4 with TRBJ2-5; D remains ambiguous. This CDR3 has 13 amino acids. Deletions cut 3 bases from V and 0 bases from J, with 5 bases between. The CDR3 loop is CASSLEHQETQYF. The CDR3, as DNA: TGTGCCAGCAGTTTGGAGCACCAAGAGACCCAGTACTTC.

This chain links TRBV4-1 with TRBJ2-5, with unresolved D. Germline CDR1 is MGHRA and CDR2 is YSYEKL. V dropped 5 bases and J dropped 7 bases, with 8 bases sitting between them. The CDR3 runs to 11 residues. CDR3 nucleotides: TGCGCCAGCAGCTCATTCGGGACCCAGTACTTC. Amino acids: CASSSFGTQYF.

Ten or more counts support this clonotype. The chain joins TRBV18 to TRBJ1-2; 10 positions agree with TRBD1. The J segment lost 3 bases and the V segment lost 2 bases, leaving 3 bases of the junction unmatched. Per the germline V gene, CDR1 is KGHSH and CDR2 is LQKENI. The CDR3 covers 15 residues. CDR3 residues: CASSPETGGHYGYTF. The CDR3 DNA is TGTGCCAGCTCACCAGAGACAGGGGGCCACTATGGCTACACCTTC. The variable domain in full, completed from reference TRBV18 and TRBJ1-2, reads NAGVMQNPRHLVRRRGQEARLRCSPMKGHSHVYWYRQLPEEGLKFMVYLQKENIIDESGMPKERFSAEFPKEGPSILRIQQVVRGDSAAYFCASSPETGGHYGYTFGSGTRLTVV.

The genes are TRBV7-6 and TRBJ1-1; no clear D gene. The CDR3 loop spans 13 amino acids. Deletions cut 5 bases from V and 7 bases from J, with 14 bases between. From germline, CDR1 is SGHVS and CDR2 FNYEAQ. The CDR3 DNA reads as TGTGCCAGCAGCCACCGTCCGGGGTATGAAGCTTTCTTT. Translated: CASSHRPGYEAFF.

This chain links TRBV13 with TRBJ1-2, with D unclear. Germline V gene data show CDR1 as PRHDT and CDR2 as FYEKMQ (reference sequence). The length of the CDR3 is 15 residues. The V end lost 0 bases, the J end lost 2 bases, and 10 bases lay between the germline ends. Here the CDR3 reads CASSLGLSENYGYTF. The CDR3 DNA is TGTGCCAGCAGCTTAGGCTTAAGTGAAAACTATGGCTACACCTTC.

This chain links TRBV15 with TRBJ2-1; D call uncertain. The germline V gene encodes CDR1 LNHNV and CDR2 YYDKDF (reference sequence). The CDR3 contains 13 residues. The V end lost 9 bases, the J end lost 0 bases, and 9 bases lay between the germline ends. CDR3 sequence (DNA): TGTGCCACTCATGACATCTCCTACAATGAGCAGTTCTTC. As protein: CATHDISYNEQFF.

This clonotype showed up just a few times. CDR3 sequence reads: CASSLAQGKHNEQFF. In DNA, the CDR3 is TGTGCCAGCAGCTTAGCGCAAGGGAAACACAATGAGCAGTTCTTC. This chain joins TRBV7-9 and TRBJ2-1; D unresolved. The CDR3 runs 15 residues. CDR1 and CDR2 from the germline V gene are SEHNR and FQNEAQ (reference sequence). Trimming took off 0 bases at V and 5 bases at J, with 11 bases between the two ends.

This chain connects TRBV5-4 to TRBJ2-1; TRBD2 matches 11 bases. V shed 2 bases, J shed 6 bases, and the junction held 4 bases outside the gene matches. The V gene's germline CDR1 is SGHNT and CDR2 YYREEE (reference sequence). The length of the CDR3 is 15 residues. CDR3 sequence: CASSFGTSGLNEQFF. The DNA of the CDR3 is TGTGCCAGCAGCTTCGGGACTAGCGGCCTCAATGAGCAGTTCTTC.

The chain couples TRBV29-1 to TRBJ2-2; the match to TRBD1 covers 7 bases. Germline V CDR1 and CDR2: SQVTM, ANQGSEA. The CDR3 runs to 16 residues. The ends lost 3 bases at V and 5 bases at J; junction bases unmatched: 12. The CDR3 spells CSVEPRDSKYTGELFF. As DNA, the CDR3 is TGCAGCGTTGAGCCCCGGGACAGCAAATATACCGGGGAGCTGTTTTTT.

This clonotype appeared a few times. A read error may be the cause here, since a much bigger clone is one base away. The chain couples TRBV5-6 to TRBJ2-2; D ambiguous. CDR1 is SGHDT, CDR2 YYEEEE, per germline. V was clipped by 2 bases and J by 6 bases, with 2 bases between them. This CDR3 is built from 11 residues. The CDR3 spells CASSFAGELFF. The CDR3, as DNA: TGTGCCAGCAGCTTCGCCGGGGAGCTGTTTTTT.

The chain carries TRBV6-5 and TRBJ2-7, with D maybe TRBD1 (6 bases). The CDR3 spans 14 residues. Germline V lookup: CDR1 MNHEY, CDR2 SVGAGI. The germline V and J ends were trimmed by 3 bases and 3 bases, with 12 bases remaining between them. The DNA of the CDR3 is TGTGCCAGCAGTTATGGACAGCCCGACTACGAGCAGTACTTC. Its protein is CASSYGQPDYEQYF.

This sequence joins TRBV10-3 and TRBJ2-5; TRBD2 is a possible D gene (6 bases). V was clipped by 3 bases and J by 1 base, with 9 bases between them. Germline values: CDR1 ENHRY, CDR2 SYGVKD. The length of the CDR3 is 14 residues. CDR3 protein: CAISETRGQETQYF. The CDR3 bases are TGTGCCATCAGTGAAACGCGGGGCCAAGAGACCCAGTACTTC.

This clonotype was counted a few times. The chain couples TRBV29-1 to TRBJ2-7; D is tentatively TRBD1 or TRBD2 (5 bases each). CDR3 length: 15 residues. Germline V gene lookup returns CDR1 SQVTM and CDR2 ANQGSEA. The V end was cut by 5 bases, the J end by 0 bases, with 17 bases between. The CDR3 bases are TGCAGCGTTAAAGGGTATCAGGGACCCTCCTACGAGCAGTACTTC. Amino acid sequence: CSVKGYQGPSYEQYF.

This clonotype was seen only a few times. This sequence joins TRBV20-1 and TRBJ1-1, with TRBD1 identical over 12 bases. CDR1 DFQATT and CDR2 SNEGSKA come from the germline V gene (reference sequence). The trim removed 5 bases at V and 5 bases at J, leaving 6 bases unmatched. The CDR3 is 14 residues long. This CDR3 is CSAVPGQGATEAFF. CDR3 in DNA: TGCAGTGCTGTACCGGGACAGGGGGCAACTGAAGCTTTCTTT.